The 19 T cell receptor beta chains listed next were all sequenced from one sample in a study of T cell repertoires in cytomegalovirus infection (dated by TCRdb to about 2019). The label giving this sample's treatment or condition can be read as: in vitro stimulation with specific CMV peptide epitopes to enrich CMV-specific T cells. The antigens for these receptors are not known. The sequencer listed for this sample is Illumina HiSeq 1500. TCRdb took the public reads, trimmed them with fastp at Q25, ran MiXCR for clone calling and kept in-frame beta chains. When rows share a CDR3 protein, they turn into one entry using the most common DNA and genes. This sample gives about 310,000 distinct CDR3 sequences in total; roughly 25% of them show up just once. Of the sample, about an eighth falls within the top ten clones. Sample: cultured PBMCs, taken from culture after CMV antigen stimulation. The receptors come from a human donor in good health (CMV status not recorded). Some clones in this sample may be carry-over from other donors' samples.

The chain combines TRBV6-1 with TRBJ1-1, with 9 nucleotides matching TRBD1. Germline lookup yields CDR1 MNHNS and CDR2 SASEGT. The CDR3 extends over 14 amino acids. J gave up 7 bases and V 3 bases, and 6 bases lay outside the gene matches. CDR3: CASSDKRTGVEAFF. Written as DNA, the CDR3 is TGTGCCAGCAGTGATAAAAGGACAGGGGTTGAAGCTTTCTTT.

This clonotype has ten or more counts. The chain carries TRBV7-6 and TRBJ2-3; 10 bases are a match to TRBD2. Germline CDR1 and CDR2: SGHVS and FNYEAQ. V was pared by 5 bases and J by 5 bases, with 7 bases of the junction left unmatched. This CDR3 contains 15 residues. Written as DNA, the CDR3 is TGTGCCAGCAGCCTACTAGCGGGACTGGGAGATACGCAGTATTTT. Translated, it gives CASSLLAGLGDTQYF.

This clonotype was counted only a few times. The CDR3 protein is CSVGGDFSTDTQYF. Here the CDR3 DNA reads TGCAGCGTTGGTGGTGACTTCTCCACAGATACGCAGTATTTT. The chain links TRBV29-1 to TRBJ2-3; no firm D call. Germline V gene lookup returns CDR1 SQVTM and CDR2 ANQGSEA. This CDR3 has 14 amino acids. Trimming removed 4 bases at V and 2 bases at J, with 13 bases between.

Written as DNA, the CDR3 is TGTGCTACCATGGGGGGGCATGGAAACATTCAGTACTTC. Amino acid sequence: CATMGGHGNIQYF. The chain combines TRBV6-2 or TRBV6-3 with TRBJ2-4, with D possibly matching TRBD2 (7 bases). Germline CDR1 and CDR2: MNHEY and SVGEGT. The CDR3 has 13 residues.

This clonotype was detected ten times or more. The rearrangement uses TRBV7-2 and TRBJ2-3; TRBD1 or TRBD2 may be the D gene (5 bases each). CDR1 is SGHTA, CDR2 FQGNSA, per germline. This CDR3 region has 18 residues. Trimming stripped 1 base from V and 2 bases from J, with 19 bases between. CDR3 residues: CASSLVGSGGVVTDTQYF. In DNA form, the CDR3 reads TGTGCCAGCAGCTTAGTGGGTTCTGGGGGAGTTGTCACAGATACGCAGTATTTT.

This clonotype was seen a single time. This chain connects TRBV6-5 to TRBJ1-2; D unclear. This CDR3 is 16 amino acids long. Germline lookup yields CDR1 MNHEY and CDR2 SVGAGI. Trimming took 0 bases from V and 6 from J, leaving 17 bases between them. Here the CDR3 reads CASSYSLFSSRDGYTF. For the CDR3, the DNA is TGTGCCAGCAGTTACTCTTTGTTCTCGAGTAGAGATGGCTACACCTTC.

The sample holds a few counts of this clonotype. V is TRBV2 and J is TRBJ2-4; TRBD1 is a possible D gene (6 bases). The CDR3 runs to 15 residues. V dropped 4 bases and J dropped 5 bases, with 15 bases sitting between them. The V gene's germline CDR1 is SNHLY and CDR2 FYNNEI. The CDR3 spells CASSVPDRFENIQYF. The CDR3 DNA reads TGTGCCAGCAGTGTCCCTGACAGGTTCGAAAACATTCAGTACTTC.

This clonotype was found many times. The genes are TRBV5-8 and TRBJ1-5; D uncertain. The CDR3 loop spans 18 amino acids. Germline V gene data show CDR1 as SGHTS and CDR2 as YDEGEE. V lost 4 bases to trimming and J lost 0 bases, with 20 bases between them. Here the CDR3 reads CASSLGFSFGYSNQPQHF. Here the CDR3 DNA reads TGTGCCAGCAGCCTCGGGTTTTCCTTTGGGTATAGCAATCAGCCCCAGCATTTT.

The chain is built from TRBV28 and TRBJ1-1, with 7 bases that match TRBD1. Trimming at V came to 4 bases and at J to 2 bases, leaving 7 bases not matched to a gene. The CDR3 has 15 residues. Germline lookup yields CDR1 MDHEN and CDR2 SYDVKM. This CDR3 is CASSSGQTLNTEAFF. Written as DNA, the CDR3 is TGTGCCAGCAGTTCGGGACAGACACTCAACACTGAAGCTTTCTTT.

In its sample, this clonotype was seen a few times. The J gene is TRBJ2-7, the V gene TRBV29-1; 12 bases fit TRBD2. This CDR3 region has 12 residues. Trimming cost V 6 bases and J 7 bases; bases outside gene matches: 4. Germline CDR1 and CDR2: SQVTM and ANQGSEA. CDR3 nucleotide sequence: TGCAGCGTGGCTGGACTAGCGGGGGAGCAGTACGTC. This gives the protein CSVAGLAGEQYV.

The rearrangement links TRBV20-1 to TRBJ1-4, with a tentative D call TRBD1 (5 bases). Trimming removed 6 bases from V and 8 bases from J, with 13 bases in between. Germline-derived CDR1 and CDR2 are DFQATT and SNEGSKA (reference sequence). This CDR3 contains 12 residues. CDR3 protein: CSAPQGLEKLFF. CDR3 nucleotides: TGCAGTGCCCCCCAGGGATTGGAAAAACTGTTTTTT.

V usage is TRBV7-9 and J usage is TRBJ2-3; D is unclear. CDR1 SEHNR and CDR2 FQNEAQ come from the germline V gene (reference sequence). V was pared by 2 bases and J by 8 bases, with 5 bases between. This CDR3 is built from 11 residues. The CDR3 reads CASSLPPTQYF. The DNA for the CDR3 is TGTGCCAGCAGCTTACCGCCTACGCAGTATTTT.

This clonotype appeared a few times. The V gene is TRBV11-2, the J gene TRBJ2-2; 7 bases match TRBD2. The CDR3 has 16 amino acids. After removal of 2 bases from V and 0 bases from J, the junction contained 3 bases not matched to a gene. Germline V gives CDR1 SGHAT, CDR2 FQNNGV. The CDR3 DNA sequence: TGTGCCAGCAGCTTAAGGCGGGGGTCGAACACCGGGGAGCTGTTTTTT. This gives the protein CASSLRRGSNTGELFF.

The chain joins TRBV20-1 to TRBJ1-1; weak D call: TRBD1 (5 bases). The CDR3 covers 14 residues. Deletions cut 0 bases from V and 6 bases from J, with 14 bases between. Germline CDR1 is DFQATT and CDR2 is SNEGSKA (reference sequence). The CDR3 DNA is TGCAGTGCTAGAGATTATCGGGGAGGGGCTGAAGCTTTCTTT. Translating gives CSARDYRGGAEAFF.

Only a few counts were recorded for this clonotype. At one of its ends the junction is not consistent with the germline gene, which may arise from a read error. The gene calls are TRBV7-7 and TRBJ2-1, with D perhaps matching TRBD1 (5 bases). CDR1 is SSHAT, CDR2 FNYEAQ, per germline (reference sequence). The CDR3 covers 13 residues. CDR3: CASSLALGAEQFF. The CDR3 DNA reads as TGTGCTAGCAGCTTAGCCCTTGGGGCTGAGCAGTTCTTC.

This clonotype was recorded many times. This chain connects TRBV7-2 to TRBJ2-7, with unresolved D. The V and J ends lost 0 bases and 3 bases respectively, with 6 bases between them. Germline assignment: CDR1 SGHTA and CDR2 FQGNSA. CDR3 length: 13 amino acids. CDR3 sequence: CASSLAHFYEQYF. DNA of the CDR3: TGTGCCAGCAGCTTAGCACACTTCTACGAGCAGTACTTC.

This clonotype was seen only a few times. The chain joins TRBV5-4 to TRBJ2-1, with D possibly being TRBD2 (8 bases). Between the trimmed V and J ends, which lost 6 bases and 8 bases, there was a span of 24 bases. Germline assignment: CDR1 SGHNT and CDR2 YYREEE (reference sequence). CDR3 size: 16 residues. CDR3 in DNA: TGTGCCAGCACCAAGGGGGCGGGAGGAGCTGGGGATGAGCAGTTCTTC. Its translation is CASTKGAGGAGDEQFF.

This clonotype was seen a handful of times. The chain employs TRBV11-1 and TRBJ2-1; 9 nucleotides match TRBD2. This CDR3 is 19 amino acids long. V gave up 7 bases and J gave up 2 bases; unmatched junction bases: 18. CDR1 and CDR2 from the germline V gene are SGHAT and FQDESV (reference sequence). The CDR3 protein is CASKDPRLAESVPYNEQFF. CDR3 sequence (DNA): TGTGCCAGCAAGGATCCCCGACTAGCGGAAAGCGTGCCCTACAATGAGCAGTTCTTC.

This clonotype was seen at least ten times. The chain recombines TRBV7-9 with TRBJ2-1; 13 bases map to TRBD2. V shed 2 bases and J 5 bases; nucleotides not matched to a gene: 6. This CDR3 is 17 amino acids long. Germline V lookup: CDR1 SEHNR, CDR2 FQNEAQ (reference sequence). DNA of the CDR3: TGTGCCAGCAGCTTAAGGGTCGGACTAGCGGGGGACAATGAGCAGTTCTTC. Its protein product is CASSLRVGLAGDNEQFF.